These T cell receptor beta chains were read from a single sample in a study of Ad26.COV2.S vaccination and SARS-CoV-2 variants. The data were produced by immunoSEQ multiplex PCR, yet TCRdb's version contains in-frame clones alone and is incomplete. This table has around 420,000 clones, around nine tenths appearing once. Sample: peripheral blood, taken in a trial of Ad26.COV2.S vaccine versus placebo. These receptors originate from a person between 18 and 65 years old who received the Ad26.COV2.S COVID-19 vaccine or a placebo. The CDR3 runs from the conserved cysteine through the conserved F or W. The D gene is left open where the match is weak. Size is omitted from some rows. Given values are once, few, many or a class for expanded clones.

d_call cdr3_length j_call clone_size v_call cdr3_nt cdr3_aa
NA 16 TRBJ2-7 NA TRBV2 TGTGCCAGCACTCGGTCCGGACCGACCCTCTCCTACGAGCAGTACTTC CASTRSGPTLSYEQYF
NA 13 TRBJ1-1 few TRBV7-9 TGTGCCAGCAGATCAACAGGCAACACTGAAGCTTTCTTT CASRSTGNTEAFF
NA 12 TRBJ1-1 NA TRBV28 TGTGCCAGCGTTAATTACCCAAACGGAGCTTTCTTT CASVNYPNGAFF
TRBD1 14 TRBJ2-3 few TRBV30 TGTGCCTGGGACAGGGGGCTTAGCACAGATACGCAGTATTTT CAWDRGLSTDTQYF
NA 12 TRBJ2-7 NA TRBV5-4 TGTGCCAGCAGCTTGGACTCGGGGGAGCAGTACTTC CASSLDSGEQYF
NA 12 TRBJ2-5 NA TRBV7-9 TGTGCCAGCAGCTTAGCGTGGGAGACCCAGTACTTC CASSLAWETQYF
NA 15 TRBJ2-5 NA TRBV7-2 TGTGCCAGCAGCTTAATCCGGGACAACCAAGAGACCCAGTACTTC CASSLIRDNQETQYF
TRBD1 13 TRBJ2-7 NA TRBV6-2/TRBV6-3 TGTGCCAGCAGTTGGACAGGCCTCTACGAGCAGTACTTC CASSWTGLYEQYF
TRBD1 14 TRBJ2-4 NA TRBV11-1 TGTGCCAGCAGCTCGGGACAGGGTCTAAACATTCAGTACTTC CASSSGQGLNIQYF
NA 14 TRBJ1-1 NA TRBV5-1 TGCGCCAGCAGCTTAGGTCACCTGAACACTGAAGCTTTCTTT CASSLGHLNTEAFF
NA 15 TRBJ1-6 NA TRBV6-7 TGTGCCAGCAGTCACCAGGGGTGCTATAATTCACCCCTCCACTTT CASSHQGCYNSPLHF
TRBD1 14 TRBJ1-4 NA TRBV7-9 TGTGCCAGCAGCTCGACAGGGAAGAATGAAAAACTGTTTTTT CASSSTGKNEKLFF
NA 16 TRBJ2-3 NA TRBV5-4 TGTGCCAGCAGCCCCTCCCGGGATCAAAGCACAGATACGCAGTATTTT CASSPSRDQSTDTQYF
NA 18 TRBJ2-1 NA TRBV1 TGCACCAGCAGCCAAGATGGGGCGACTAGCGGGGGGGCCAATGAGCAGTTCTTC CTSSQDGATSGGANEQFF
NA 16 TRBJ1-1 NA TRBV10-3 TGTGCCATCAGTGATCCCCGACAGACCATGAACACTGAAGCTTTCTTT CAISDPRQTMNTEAFF
TRBD1 15 TRBJ2-5 NA TRBV5-1 TGCGCCAGCAGCTTGGTACAGGGGCGCGAAGAGACCCAGTACTTC CASSLVQGREETQYF
TRBD1 16 TRBJ2-1 NA TRBV7-2 TGTGCCAGCAGCTCAAACAGGGGAAGCTCCTACAATGAGCAGTTCTTC CASSSNRGSSYNEQFF
NA 15 TRBJ1-4 few TRBV5-4 TGTGCCAGCAGCCCTCCGGGTGCAACTAATGAAAAACTGTTTTTT CASSPPGATNEKLFF
NA 17 TRBJ2-1 NA TRBV19 TGTGCCAGTAGTATAATGACGGACAGATTCTCCTACAATGAGCAGTTCTTC CASSIMTDRFSYNEQFF
NA 16 TRBJ1-4 NA TRBV7-6 TGTGCCAGCAGCCCCCGGGCTTCATTTTTGGGTGAAAAACTGTTTTTT CASSPRASFLGEKLFF
TRBD1 15 TRBJ2-5 NA TRBV9 TGTGCCAGCAGCACAGGAGGGACAGGGGGAGAGACCCAGTACTTC CASSTGGTGGETQYF
NA 13 TRBJ2-7 NA TRBV4-2 TGTGCCAGCAGCCAAGATTCGGCCACCGAGCAGTACTTC CASSQDSATEQYF
TRBD1 13 TRBJ1-1 NA TRBV6-5 TGTGCCAGCAGTTATAGGGGGGACAGAGAAGCTTTCTTT CASSYRGDREAFF
TRBD1 16 TRBJ2-7 NA TRBV28 TGTGCCAGTCGTCAACCAGGGACAGAAGAAAACTACGAGCAGTACTTC CASRQPGTEENYEQYF
NA 16 TRBJ1-4 NA TRBV9 TGTGCCAGCAGCTTCGGGACCGTCGGTTGGGGGGAAAAACTGTTTTTT CASSFGTVGWGEKLFF
TRBD1 13 TRBJ2-7 NA TRBV24-1 TGTGCCACCGCCGGGACAGAAGCCTACGAGCAGTACTTC CATAGTEAYEQYF
NA 16 TRBJ2-3 NA TRBV9 TGTGCCAGCAGCGTAGTTGCGGGGTGGGACACAGATACGCAGTATTTT CASSVVAGWDTDTQYF